The 25 T cell receptor beta chains below were found in one sample sequenced in a study of tumor and adjacent non-tumor tissue in lung cancer. This sample's RNA came from whole unsorted tissue. TCRbeta libraries were built with three rounds of nested PCR, modified from ARM-PCR. From the multiplex PCR reads, TCRdb called clonotypes with MiXCR, one entry per CDR3 protein. The table includes about 81,000 distinct CDR3 sequences, around 77% detected once. Sequenced sample: lung tumor tissue. These receptors originate from a woman aged 40 to 55 with non-small cell lung cancer.

On this clonotype itself: One junction end does not reproduce the germline sequence, and a read error may be involved. The J gene is TRBJ1-2, the V gene TRBV7-9, with a weak D call TRBD1 (5 bases). The CDR3 is 16 residues long. Germline CDR1 SEHNR, CDR2 FQNEAQ (reference sequence). DNA of the CDR3: TGTGCCAGCAACTTAGTTCCAGGGCCCATGGACTATGGCTACACCTTC. Translation: CASNLVPGPMDYGYTF.

On this clonotype: No conserved phenylalanine or tryptophan ends this CDR3, so it is likely a read error. V and J are TRBV11-3 and TRBJ2-5; tentative D call: TRBD2 (6 bases). CDR1 and CDR2 (germline): SGHNT, YENEEA. This CDR3 region has 10 residues. The CDR3, as DNA: TGTGCGATCAGCGGGCGGACCCAGTACTCC. Translation gives CAISGRTQYS.

The rearrangement links TRBV12-3 or TRBV12-4 to TRBJ1-1, with 7 bases identical to TRBD1. The CDR3 contains 14 residues. J gave up 7 bases and V 6 bases, and 11 bases lay outside the gene matches. DNA of the CDR3: TGTGCCAGCAGCCTCACGTCGACAGGGATTGAAGCTTTCTTT. Its protein is CASSLTSTGIEAFF.

This clonotype appeared many times. V usage is TRBV30 and J usage is TRBJ1-1; TRBD1 matches 12 bases. J was trimmed by 2 bases and V by 2 bases; bases with no gene match: 3. Looked up from germline, CDR1 is GTSNPN and CDR2 is SVGIG (reference sequence). The CDR3 length is 15 residues. The chain's CDR3 is CAWSWDRGLNTEAFF. The CDR3 DNA follows: TGTGCCTGGAGTTGGGACAGGGGGCTAAACACTGAAGCTTTCTTT.

For the CDR3, the DNA is TGTGCCTGGACTACAGGGGGGACTGAAGCTTTCTTT. Translated: CAWTTGGTEAFF. The rearrangement uses TRBV30 and TRBJ1-1; 8 nucleotides agree with TRBD1. CDR1 and CDR2 from the germline V gene are GTSNPN and SVGIG (reference sequence). V was pared by 4 bases and J by 5 bases, with 3 bases of the junction left unmatched. The CDR3 spans 12 residues.

Details on this clonotype: With a much larger clone just one base away, this may be a read error. The chain recombines TRBV11-2 with TRBJ2-5; D ambiguous. CDR1 is SGHAT, CDR2 FQNNGV, per germline. The V end was cut by 5 bases, the J end by 5 bases, with 18 bases between. The CDR3 has 15 residues. Here the CDR3 reads CASSPKDPTRETQYF. CDR3 in DNA: TGTGCCAGCAGCCCAAAGGACCCTACCAGGGAGACCCAGTACTTC.

The sample holds a few counts of this clonotype. A much larger clone differs by one base, so this may be a read error. The rearrangement joins TRBV20-1 to TRBJ2-5, with D unresolved. Germline assignment: CDR1 DFQATT and CDR2 SNEGSKA (reference sequence). The CDR3 extends over 12 amino acids. Trimming took 2 bases from V and 4 from J, leaving 8 bases between them. This CDR3 is CSARPVRETQYF. DNA for the CDR3: TGCAGTGCTAGACCTGTCCGAGAGACCCAGTACTTC.

Regarding this clonotype: The final CDR3 position lacks the conserved phenylalanine or tryptophan, pointing to a likely read error. The chain combines TRBV6-1 with TRBJ1-6, with TRBD1 identical over 10 bases. After removal of 10 bases from V and 10 bases from J, the junction contained 4 bases not matched to a gene. Germline CDR1 reads MNHNS; CDR2 reads SASEGT. CDR3 size: 12 residues. This CDR3 is CANRTGGSPLHL. In DNA, the CDR3 is TGTGCCAACAGGACAGGGGGGTCACCCCTCCACTTA.

In the case of this clonotype: A junction boundary mismatches the germline segment, possibly from a read error. The J gene is TRBJ1-2, the V gene TRBV11-2; the D gene is possibly TRBD1 (6 bases). Per the germline V gene, CDR1 is SGHAT and CDR2 is FQNNGV. The CDR3 extends over 14 amino acids. The chain's CDR3 is CASSVQQGFSGYIF. For the CDR3, the DNA is TGTGCCAGCAGCGTTCAACAGGGATTCTCTGGCTACATATTC. Variable domain in full (rest from reference TRBV11-2 and TRBJ1-2): EAGVAQSPRYKIIEKRQSVAFWCNPISGHATLYWYQQILGQGPKLLIQFQNNGVVDDSQLPKDRFSAERLKGVDSTLKIQPAKLEDSAVYLCASSVQQGFSGYIFGSGTRLTVV.

This chain joins TRBV5-4 and TRBJ1-1, with unresolved D. Per the germline V gene, CDR1 is SGHNT and CDR2 is YYREEE (reference sequence). V lost 4 bases and J lost 4, with 11 bases in between. The CDR3 consists of 13 residues. The CDR3 DNA is TGTGCCAGCAGCCCCGTGGCGGGCACTGAAGCTTTCTTT. Residues: CASSPVAGTEAFF.

About this clonotype: A read error may produce the germline difference seen at one junction end. The J gene is TRBJ2-7, the V gene TRBV5-4; D is perhaps TRBD2 (7 bases). The CDR3 covers 15 residues. In germline, CDR1 is SGHNT, CDR2 YYREEE (reference sequence). CDR3 sequence reads: CASSLGGAGAYEQYF. CDR3 DNA sequence: TGTGCCAGCAGTCTTGGGGGGGCAGGGGCCTACGAGCAGTATTTC.

This clonotype was picked up many times. The chain has TRBV5-1 and TRBJ2-3; tentative D call: TRBD2 (5 bases). CDR1 and CDR2 (germline): SGHRS, YFSETQ. V dropped 3 bases and J dropped 2 bases, with 10 bases sitting between them. The CDR3 sequence is 14 residues long. This CDR3 reads CASSWERNTDTQYF. The CDR3 nucleotides are TGCGCCAGCAGCTGGGAGCGGAACACAGATACGCAGTATTTT.

Points on this clonotype: This may stem from a read error, because a much larger clone lies one nucleotide away. The chain employs TRBV2 and TRBJ1-3; no definite D call. Trimming removed 10 bases at V and 8 bases at J, with 18 bases between. This CDR3 spans 13 amino acids. Germline CDR1 is SNHLY and CDR2 is FYNNEI. The CDR3 here is CATGPSGGDTIYF. DNA for the CDR3: TGTGCCACCGGACCCTCGGGAGGAGACACCATATATTTT.

With respect to this clonotype: Because it lacks the conserved phenylalanine or tryptophan at the end, this CDR3 is likely a read error. V gene TRBV4-2 combines with J gene TRBJ2-1; weak D call: TRBD2 (5 bases). CDR3 length: 15 amino acids. The germline V gene has CDR1 LGHNA and CDR2 YNFKEQ. CDR3 sequence reads: CVSSQDNLAPSEQFL. Written as DNA, the CDR3 is TGTGTCAGCAGCCAAGATAACCTAGCCCCTAGTGAGCAGTTCTTA.

Regarding this clonotype: A junction end diverges from the germline sequence, so it may reflect a read error. The rearrangement uses TRBV6-1 and TRBJ2-7, with TRBD2 as a possible D gene (5 bases). This CDR3 has 15 residues. Per the germline V gene, CDR1 is MNHNS and CDR2 is SASEGT. The CDR3 reads CARSASLVGVRGQYF. CDR3 in DNA: TGTGCCAGAAGTGCCTCACTAGTGGGAGTGCGTGGGCAGTACTTC.

V is TRBV5-1 and J is TRBJ2-7; D is possibly TRBD1 (6 bases). V was trimmed by 2 bases and J by 6 bases, leaving 21 bases between them. CDR1 is SGHRS, CDR2 YFSETQ, per germline. The CDR3 is 16 residues long. Here the CDR3 DNA reads TGCGCCAGCAGCTTCAGACAGGTGGGAGAAAGGTTCGAGCAGTACTTC. It translates to CASSFRQVGERFEQYF. The complete variable domain, with remaining parts taken from reference TRBV5-1 and TRBJ2-7, reads KAGVTQTPRYLIKTRGQQVTLSCSPISGHRSVSWYQQTPGQGLQFLFEYFSETQRNKGNFPGRFSGRQFSNSRSEMNVSTLELGDSALYLCASSFRQVGERFEQYFGPGTRLTVT.

In regard to this clonotype: A clone one base away is much larger, so this may be a read error. J is TRBJ1-6 and V is TRBV28, with D unclear. The CDR3 has 12 residues. Germline V gene data show CDR1 as MDHEN and CDR2 as SYDVKM. The CDR3 DNA sequence: TGTGCCTGCAGCCCCCCTAATTCACCCCTCCACTTT. It specifies CACSPPNSPLHF.

Note on this clonotype: This sequence may be a read error, since a much larger clone differs from it by one base. The conserved closing phenylalanine or tryptophan is absent in this CDR3, likely reflecting a read error. This chain uses TRBV28 with TRBJ2-7; a weak D match, TRBD1 (7 bases). Germline CDR1 reads MDHEN; CDR2 reads SYDVKM. V dropped 3 bases and J dropped 5 bases, with 14 bases sitting between them. The CDR3 totals 14 residues. CDR3 protein: CASSFAGQRNEQYS. The CDR3 DNA is TGTGCCAGCAGTTTCGCGGGACAGCGGAACGAGCAGTACTCC.

With respect to this clonotype: An end of the junction does not agree with germline; a read error may underlie this. This chain's CDR3 is CASSSGDRGLDKQYF. CDR3 DNA: TGTGCCAGCAGCTCCGGGGACAGGGGTCTCGATAAGCAGTATTTT. The chain couples TRBV7-9 to TRBJ2-3; TRBD1 aligns across 10 bases. CDR1 and CDR2 from the germline V gene are SEHNR and FQNEAQ (reference sequence). This CDR3 spans 15 amino acids.

This clonotype came up many times. The gene calls are TRBV5-1 and TRBJ2-3, with 9 positions matching TRBD2. The junction had 7 bases not matched to a gene; V was cut back by 3 bases and J by 2 bases. The CDR3 spans 16 residues. Per germline, CDR1 SGHRS and CDR2 YFSETQ. The DNA for the CDR3 is TGCGCCAGCAGCTGGCGGGGGGGCTTCGCCACAGATACGCAGTATTTT. Encoded protein: CASSWRGGFATDTQYF.

The rearrangement joins TRBV11-2 to TRBJ1-3, with D possibly being TRBD1 (5 bases). Per germline, CDR1 SGHAT and CDR2 FQNNGV. The CDR3 runs to 15 residues. V lost 9 bases and J lost 4, with 19 bases in between. The CDR3 DNA reads TGTGCCAGTAGCGGGCAGGGTACACCCGGAAACACCATATATTTT. Amino acid sequence: CASSGQGTPGNTIYF. The full variable domain, completed using reference TRBV11-2 and TRBJ1-3, is EAGVAQSPRYKIIEKRQSVAFWCNPISGHATLYWYQQILGQGPKLLIQFQNNGVVDDSQLPKDRFSAERLKGVDSTLKIQPAKLEDSAVYLCASSGQGTPGNTIYFGEGSWLTVV.

Comment on this clonotype: An end of the junction differs from the germline gene, which may be a read error. The rearrangement uses TRBV11-3 and TRBJ2-3; possibly TRBD1 for D (6 bases). This CDR3 is built from 16 residues. Germline assignment: CDR1 SGHNT and CDR2 YENEEA. CDR3 region: CTSNLRIGGRIDTQYF. The CDR3, as DNA: TGTACCAGCAACCTTCGAATAGGGGGAAGGATAGATACGCAGTATTTT. The variable domain in full, with the rest retrieved from reference TRBV11-3 and TRBJ2-3, is EAGVVQSPRYKIIEKKQPVAFWCNPISGHNTLYWYLQNLGQGPELLIRYENEEAVDDSQLPKDRFSAERLKGVDSTLKIQPAELGDSAVYLCTSNLRIGGRIDTQYFGPGTRLTVL.

This clonotype was observed a single time. The germline gene is not matched at one end of the junction; a read error may be the cause. The chain combines TRBV6-5 with TRBJ1-4, with no clear D. Germline assignment: CDR1 MNHEY and CDR2 SVGAGI. The CDR3 has 16 residues. The CDR3 nucleotides read TGTGCCAGCAGACCACATAGGCGGGAAACTAATGAAAAACTGATTTTT. It encodes CASRPHRRETNEKLIF.

Concerning this clonotype itself: The junction departs from germline at one end; a sequencing error may be responsible. V and J are TRBV5-4 and TRBJ2-3, with a tentative D call TRBD2 (6 bases). This CDR3 comprises 18 residues. Germline V gene data show CDR1 as SGHNT and CDR2 as YYREEE (reference sequence). CDR3 in DNA: TGTGCCAGTAGCTTGAAGGTCAGCCAGACTAGTGGAACAGATACGCAGTTTTTT. Encoded protein: CASSLKVSQTSGTDTQFF.

CDR3: CASQDAGGMGELFF. The CDR3 DNA reads TGTGCCAGCCAAGACGCAGGGGGCATGGGGGAGCTGTTTTTT. The chain employs TRBV2 and TRBJ2-2; 8 bases fit TRBD1. Germline lookup yields CDR1 SNHLY and CDR2 FYNNEI. Unmatched junction bases numbered 10, after V lost 8 bases and J lost 8 bases. This CDR3 is built from 14 residues.